Each of the 8 T cell receptor beta chains below was sequenced from the same sample in a study of identical twins (dated by TCRdb to about 2016). The library relied on 5' RACE. The sequencing machine was an Illumina HiSeq 2000. In TCRdb, the public reads were trimmed at Q25 with fastp and aligned with MiXCR, with productive beta chains retained. When rows share a CDR3 protein, they turn into one entry using the most common DNA and genes. Counted in this sample were 450,000 or so distinct CDR3 sequences; roughly a quarter of them appeared once. Approximately 2.9% of the sample rests with the top ten. The sample also formed part of further work on T cells expressing NK-cell markers.

Sequencing was performed on CD4+ T cells sorted from blood. The receptors stem from a woman between 18 and 29 years old in good health.

This chain joins TRBV3-1 and TRBJ2-1; 15 positions agree with TRBD2. The V gene end was trimmed by 5 bases and the J gene end by 14 bases; junction bases not matched to a gene: 7. Germline V lookup: CDR1 LGHDT, CDR2 YNNKEL (reference sequence). The length of the CDR3 is 14 residues. CDR3 sequence reads: CASSWGLAGGYKFF. DNA for the CDR3: TGTGCCAGCAGCTGGGGACTAGCGGGAGGTTATAAGTTCTTC.

The chain couples TRBV18 to TRBJ1-2; D perhaps matches TRBD1 (5 bases). Looked up from germline, CDR1 is KGHSH and CDR2 is LQKENI. CDR3 length: 13 amino acids. The germline V and J ends were trimmed by 3 bases and 4 bases, with 9 bases remaining between them. The CDR3 sequence: CASSPDGAYGYTF. The CDR3 bases are TGTGCCAGCTCACCTGATGGGGCCTATGGCTACACCTTC.

The V call is TRBV28, the J call TRBJ1-1; D call uncertain. Trimming took off 6 bases at V and 4 bases at J, with 12 bases between the two ends. The CDR3 covers 13 residues. Germline CDR1 is MDHEN and CDR2 is SYDVKM. CDR3: CASSLLQLTEAFF. CDR3 nucleotide sequence: TGTGCCAGCAGCCTACTCCAGCTCACTGAAGCTTTCTTT.

This clonotype was seen only a few times. J is TRBJ2-3 and V is TRBV14; TRBD2 matches at 9 bases. Germline loops: CDR1 SGHDN, CDR2 FVKESK. Trimming at V came to 4 bases and at J to 7 bases, leaving 6 bases not matched to a gene. The CDR3 runs to 14 residues. The CDR3 region is CASSPFSGSYTQYF. As DNA, the CDR3 is TGTGCCAGCAGCCCCTTTAGCGGGAGTTATACGCAGTATTTT.

This clonotype appeared a few times. This rearrangement joins TRBV20-1 to TRBJ1-1; no clear D. The length of the CDR3 is 11 residues. V was shortened by 3 bases and J by 1 base, with 3 bases between the two germline ends. Germline V gene data show CDR1 as DFQATT and CDR2 as SNEGSKA (reference sequence). The CDR3 sequence is CSASRNTEAFF. The CDR3 region has the DNA TGCAGTGCTAGTAGGAACACTGAAGCTTTCTTT.

This clonotype was recorded a few times. CDR3 amino acids: CASSHRGAGAGTQYF. CDR3 coding DNA: TGTGCCAGCAGCCACCGGGGTGCGGGGGCCGGGACCCAGTACTTC. This chain joins TRBV6-1 and TRBJ2-5; D is perhaps TRBD2 (7 bases). This CDR3 spans 15 amino acids. Per germline, CDR1 MNHNS and CDR2 SASEGT. V lost 6 bases to trimming and J lost 7 bases, with 21 bases between them.

This clonotype was recorded a few times. The V gene is TRBV6-6, the J gene TRBJ1-1; D not resolved. The CDR3 runs to 9 residues. Germline CDR1 is MNHNY and CDR2 is SVGAGI (reference sequence). The V gene lost 5 bases and the J gene lost 10 bases, with 5 bases spanning the gap. The CDR3 reads CASSLGAFF. The CDR3 region has the DNA TGTGCCAGCAGTCTTGGAGCTTTCTTT.

This clonotype occurred a few times. The rearrangement joins TRBV6-5 to TRBJ2-2; TRBD2 aligns across 9 bases. Germline V CDR1 and CDR2: MNHEY, SVGAGI. The junction had 8 bases not matched to a gene; V was cut back by 4 bases and J by 5 bases. The CDR3 runs 16 residues. CDR3 nucleotides: TGTGCCAGCAGTTCGATAGCGGGAGTAGAAACCGGGGAGCTGTTTTTT. It is translated as CASSSIAGVETGELFF.